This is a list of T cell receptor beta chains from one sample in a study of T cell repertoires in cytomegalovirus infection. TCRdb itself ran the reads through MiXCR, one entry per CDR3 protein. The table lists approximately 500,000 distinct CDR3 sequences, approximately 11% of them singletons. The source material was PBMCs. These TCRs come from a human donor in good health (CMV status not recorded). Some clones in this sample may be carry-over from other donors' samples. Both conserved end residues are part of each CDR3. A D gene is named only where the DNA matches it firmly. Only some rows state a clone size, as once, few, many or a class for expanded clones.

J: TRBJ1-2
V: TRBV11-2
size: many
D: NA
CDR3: CASSARGPGAVYGYTF
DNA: TGTGCCAGCAGCGCCCGTGGTCCGGGGGCGGTTTATGGCTACACCTTC

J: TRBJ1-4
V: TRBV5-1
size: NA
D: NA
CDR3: CASSPSRADEKLFF
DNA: TGCGCCAGCAGCCCCTCGAGGGCCGATGAAAAACTGTTTTTT

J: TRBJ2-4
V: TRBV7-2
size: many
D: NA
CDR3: CASSAFGRLAKNIQYF
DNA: TGTGCCAGCAGCGCCTTTGGAAGGTTAGCCAAAAACATTCAGTACTTC

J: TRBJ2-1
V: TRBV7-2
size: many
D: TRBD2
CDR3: CASSPTSDSYNEQFF
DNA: TGTGCCAGCAGCCCGACTAGCGATTCCTACAATGAGCAGTTCTTC

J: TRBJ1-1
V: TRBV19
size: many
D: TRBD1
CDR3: CASTNRGTRYTEAFF
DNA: TGTGCCAGTACAAACAGGGGGACGAGATACACTGAAGCTTTCTTT

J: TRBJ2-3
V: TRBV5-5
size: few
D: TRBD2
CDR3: CASSHILARDTDTQYF
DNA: TGTGCCAGCAGTCATATACTAGCGAGGGACACAGATACGCAGTATTTT

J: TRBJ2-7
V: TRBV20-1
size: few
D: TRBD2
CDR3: CSASHRSGGYEQYF
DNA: TGCAGTGCTAGTCACAGGAGCGGGGGCTACGAGCAGTACTTC

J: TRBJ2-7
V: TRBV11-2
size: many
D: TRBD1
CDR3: CASSPWRQGWDYEQYF
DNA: TGTGCCAGCAGCCCGTGGAGACAGGGTTGGGACTACGAGCAGTACTTC

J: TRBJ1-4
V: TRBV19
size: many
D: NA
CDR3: CASIDGFNEKLFF
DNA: TGTGCCAGCATCGACGGCTTTAATGAAAAACTGTTTTTT

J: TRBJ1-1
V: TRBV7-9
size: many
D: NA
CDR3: CASSLAMGNTEAFF
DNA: TGTGCCAGCAGCTTAGCAATGGGGAACACTGAAGCTTTCTTT

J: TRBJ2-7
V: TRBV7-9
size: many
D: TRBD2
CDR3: CASTTYSGGYEQYF
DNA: TGTGCCAGCACCACCTACAGCGGGGGGTACGAGCAGTACTTC

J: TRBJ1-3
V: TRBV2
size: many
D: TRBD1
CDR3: CASSTGGLDGNTIYF
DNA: TGTGCCAGCAGTACAGGGGGCTTGGACGGAAACACCATATATTTT

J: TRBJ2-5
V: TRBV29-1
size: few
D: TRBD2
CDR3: CSVAALAGRETQYF
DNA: TGCAGCGTTGCCGCCCTAGCGGGGCGGGAGACCCAGTACTTC

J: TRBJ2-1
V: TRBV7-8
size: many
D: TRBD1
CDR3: CASSLVLTGVYNEQFF
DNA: TGTGCCAGCAGCTTAGTTCTGACAGGGGTATACAATGAGCAGTTCTTC

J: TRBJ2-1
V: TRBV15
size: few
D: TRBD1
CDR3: CATSRLGTGGDYNEQFF
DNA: TGTGCCACCAGCAGATTGGGGACAGGGGGCGACTACAATGAGCAGTTCTTC

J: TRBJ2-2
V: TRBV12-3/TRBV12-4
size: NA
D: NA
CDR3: CASSLMDSFTGELFF
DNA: TGTGCCAGCAGTTTAATGGACAGCTTCACCGGGGAGCTGTTTTTT

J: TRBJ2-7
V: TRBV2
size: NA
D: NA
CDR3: CASSVENPAYEQYF
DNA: TGTGCCAGCAGTGTGGAGAACCCAGCCTACGAGCAGTACTTC

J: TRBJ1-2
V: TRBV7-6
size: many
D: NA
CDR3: CASSPRGRLNYGYTF
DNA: TGTGCCAGCAGCCCCCGGGGTAGGCTTAACTATGGCTACACCTTC

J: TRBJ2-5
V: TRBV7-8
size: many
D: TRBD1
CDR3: CASCPRQGSETQYF
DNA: TGTGCCAGCTGCCCTCGACAGGGATCGGAGACCCAGTACTTC

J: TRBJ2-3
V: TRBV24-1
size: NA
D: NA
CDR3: CATSDLRRPTADTQYF
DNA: TGTGCCACCAGTGATTTGCGCAGGCCGACCGCAGATACGCAGTATTTT

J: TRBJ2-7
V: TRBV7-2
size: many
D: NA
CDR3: CASSPSLGSYEQYF
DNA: TGTGCCAGCAGCCCGAGCTTGGGCTCCTACGAGCAGTACTTC

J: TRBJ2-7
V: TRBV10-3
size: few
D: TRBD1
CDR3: CAISDRGLNEQYF
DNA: TGTGCCATCAGTGACAGGGGGCTCAACGAGCAGTACTTC

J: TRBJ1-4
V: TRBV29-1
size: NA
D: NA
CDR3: CSVVPQGGREKLFF
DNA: TGCAGCGTCGTTCCACAGGGTGGGCGAGAAAAACTGTTTTTT

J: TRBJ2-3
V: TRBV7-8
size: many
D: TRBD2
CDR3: CASSLAFPGLAGSSTDTQYF
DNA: TGTGCCAGCAGCTTAGCGTTTCCGGGACTAGCGGGGTCCAGCACAGATACGCAGTATTTT

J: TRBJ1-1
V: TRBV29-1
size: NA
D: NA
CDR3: CSVSGSEAFF
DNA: TGCAGCGTTTCAGGGTCTGAAGCTTTCTTT